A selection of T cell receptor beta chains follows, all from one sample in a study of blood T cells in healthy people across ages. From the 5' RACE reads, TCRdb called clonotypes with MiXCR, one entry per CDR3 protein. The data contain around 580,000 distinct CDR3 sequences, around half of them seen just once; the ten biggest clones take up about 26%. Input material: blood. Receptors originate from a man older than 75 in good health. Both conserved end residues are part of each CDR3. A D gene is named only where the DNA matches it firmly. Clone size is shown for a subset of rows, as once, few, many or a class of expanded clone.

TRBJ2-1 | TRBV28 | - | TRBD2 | TGTGCCAGCAGTTTGGGGGGGAGCGGGAGAGGATTTGTGGCTGAGCAGTTCTTC | CASSLGGSGRGFVAEQFF
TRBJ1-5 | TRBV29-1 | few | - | TGCAGCGTCCGGGCCCCTAATCAGCCCCAGCATTTT | CSVRAPNQPQHF
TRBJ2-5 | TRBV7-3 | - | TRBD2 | TGTGCCAGCAGCCCTAGCGGGGCTGAAGAGACCCAGTACTTC | CASSPSGAEETQYF
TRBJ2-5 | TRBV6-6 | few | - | TGTGCCAGCAGTTACACTGGCTCGGGTGAGCAGTACTTC | CASSYTGSGEQYF
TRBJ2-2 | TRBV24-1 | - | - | TGTGCCACCGCCGACGGGGACACCGGGGAGCTGTTTTTT | CATADGDTGELFF
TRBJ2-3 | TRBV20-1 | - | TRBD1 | TGCAGTGCTAGGGACAGGGGATTTGCAGATACGCAGTATTTT | CSARDRGFADTQYF
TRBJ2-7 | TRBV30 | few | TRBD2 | TGTGCCTGGAGCGACTTAGCGGGGGGCTACGAGCAGTACTTC | CAWSDLAGGYEQYF
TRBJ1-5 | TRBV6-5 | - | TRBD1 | TGTACCAGCAGTTCGATCGGGACAGGGACCAATCAGCCCCAGCATTTT | CTSSSIGTGTNQPQHF
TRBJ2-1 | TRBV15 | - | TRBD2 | TGTGCCACCAGCAGAGAGACTAGCGGGAGCAATGAGCAGTTCTTC | CATSRETSGSNEQFF
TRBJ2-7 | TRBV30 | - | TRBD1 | TGTGCCTGGAGGCCCCACCCGGGACAGGGGAAGGAGTACGAGCAGTACTTC | CAWRPHPGQGKEYEQYF
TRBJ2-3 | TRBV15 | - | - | TGTGCCACCAGCAGAGGCGACAGGAGCTCCACAGATACGCAGTATTTT | CATSRGDRSSTDTQYF
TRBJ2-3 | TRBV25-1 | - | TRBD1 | TGTGCCAGCAGTGAATTCTCAGGGGGCACCGTTGGAGATACGCAGTATTTT | CASSEFSGGTVGDTQYF
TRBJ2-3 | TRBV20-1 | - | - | TGCAGTGCTAGAGATGTCGGCGGGGGCGCCTCTGATACGCAGTATTTT | CSARDVGGGASDTQYF
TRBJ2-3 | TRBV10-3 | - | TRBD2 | TGCGCCATCAGTCGTCCGGGAGGCTCAGATACGCAGTATTTT | CAISRPGGSDTQYF